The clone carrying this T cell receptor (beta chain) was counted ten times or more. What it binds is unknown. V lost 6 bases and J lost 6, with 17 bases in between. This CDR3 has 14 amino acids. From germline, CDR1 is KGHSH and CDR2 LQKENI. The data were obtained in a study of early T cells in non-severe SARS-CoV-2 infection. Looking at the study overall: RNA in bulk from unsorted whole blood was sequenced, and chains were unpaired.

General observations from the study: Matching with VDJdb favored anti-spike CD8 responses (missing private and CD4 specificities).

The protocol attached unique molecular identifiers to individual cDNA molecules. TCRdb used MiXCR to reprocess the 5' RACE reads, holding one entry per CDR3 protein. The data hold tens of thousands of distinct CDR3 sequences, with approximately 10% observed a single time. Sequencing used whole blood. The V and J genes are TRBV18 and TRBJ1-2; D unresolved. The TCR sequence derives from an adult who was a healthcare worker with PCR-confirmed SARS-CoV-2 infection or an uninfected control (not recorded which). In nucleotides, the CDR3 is TGTGCCAGCTCGGGATCCCCTGAGAGGAATGGCTACACCTTC. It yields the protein CASSGSPERNGYTF.